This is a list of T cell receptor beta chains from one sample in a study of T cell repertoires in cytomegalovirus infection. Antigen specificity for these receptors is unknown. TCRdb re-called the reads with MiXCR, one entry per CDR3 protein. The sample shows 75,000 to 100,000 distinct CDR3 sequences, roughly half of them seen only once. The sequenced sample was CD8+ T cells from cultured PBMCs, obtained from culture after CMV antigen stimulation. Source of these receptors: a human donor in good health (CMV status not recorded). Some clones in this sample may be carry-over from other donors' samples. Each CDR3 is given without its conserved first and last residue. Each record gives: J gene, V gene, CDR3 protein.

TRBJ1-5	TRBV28	ASSWTRGQGSNQPQH
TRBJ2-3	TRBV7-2	ASSSRLAGPTDTQY
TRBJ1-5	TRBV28	ASSPLDRNQPQH
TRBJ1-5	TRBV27	ASRPDFSNQPQH
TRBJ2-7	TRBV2	ASSELWTQSYEQY
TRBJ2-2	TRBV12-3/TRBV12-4	ASSSPAGVNTGELF
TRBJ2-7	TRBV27	ASSLSRTLWEQY
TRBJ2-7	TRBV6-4	ASSDRQGHEQY
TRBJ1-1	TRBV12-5	ASGLGAAPPNTEAF
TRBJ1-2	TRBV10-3	AISVGGSLLLDYT
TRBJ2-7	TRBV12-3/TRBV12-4	ASSPEAGGLWTEQY
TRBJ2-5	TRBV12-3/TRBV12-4	ASSPSGKETQY
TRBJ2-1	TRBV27	ASSLAGTSRREQF
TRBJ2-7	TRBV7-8	ASSSGEYEQY
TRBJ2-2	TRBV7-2	ASRMGQGSTGELF
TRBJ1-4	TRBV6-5	ASRPRGPNEKLF
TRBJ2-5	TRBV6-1	ASSEGTSGRETQY
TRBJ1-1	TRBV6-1	ASSEGMNTEAF
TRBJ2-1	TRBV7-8	ASSLALGVALRGNEQF
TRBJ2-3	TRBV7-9	ASSSIAGTSGGTDTQY
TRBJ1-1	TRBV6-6	ASSYGGRPNTEAF
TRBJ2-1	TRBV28	ASSFPDRLSSYNEQF
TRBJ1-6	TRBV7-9	ASSADDRGRNSPLH
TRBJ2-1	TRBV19	ASNWTYNEQF
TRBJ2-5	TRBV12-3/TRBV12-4	ASSFGTADGAQY
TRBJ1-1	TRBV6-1	ASSESGSLNTEAF
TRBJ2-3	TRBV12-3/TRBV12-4	ASSPQGIWSTDTQY
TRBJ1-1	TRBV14	ASITRDGEGRTEAF
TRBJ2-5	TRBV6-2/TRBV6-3	ASRPWGAGVQETQY
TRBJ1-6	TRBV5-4	ASREGSAGAGSPLH
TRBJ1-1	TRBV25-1	ASSTKGQNTEAF
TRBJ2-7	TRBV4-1	ASSQAPGANSYEQY
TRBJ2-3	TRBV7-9	ASSLGGRAGDTQY
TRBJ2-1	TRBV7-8	ASSPGRVYNEQF
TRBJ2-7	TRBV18	ASSPGGVHEQY
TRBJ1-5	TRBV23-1	ASSRTTGDQPQH
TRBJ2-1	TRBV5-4	ASSPVAGLGNEQF
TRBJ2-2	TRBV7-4	ASTAGQNTGELF
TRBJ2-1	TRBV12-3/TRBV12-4	ASSTTGAHYNEQF
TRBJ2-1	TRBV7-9	ASSPPLAGYNEQF
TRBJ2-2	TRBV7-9	ASSWDRDNTGELF
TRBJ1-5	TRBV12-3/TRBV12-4	ASSRRDPSQPQH
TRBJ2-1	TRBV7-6	ASSSRQAAYNEQF
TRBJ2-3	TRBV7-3	ASSPGGGSTDTQY
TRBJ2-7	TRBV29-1	SVERGGYEQY
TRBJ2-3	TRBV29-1	SVGAEDTQY
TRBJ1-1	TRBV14	ASSHSANTEAF
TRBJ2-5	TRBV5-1	ASSAGFWTSGGNQETQY
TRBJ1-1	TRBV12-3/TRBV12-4	ASRVSNTEAF
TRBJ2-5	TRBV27	ASSPSRGEYQETQY
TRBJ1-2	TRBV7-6	ASSLDSYGYT
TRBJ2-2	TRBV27	ASSPSQGNTGELF
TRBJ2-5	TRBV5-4	ASSFRGGGVLQETQY
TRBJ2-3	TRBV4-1	ASSHPTGGTDTQY
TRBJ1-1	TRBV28	ASSPTQNTEAF